These 2 T cell receptor beta chains were sequenced from one sample in a study of low-dose radiotherapy and immunotherapy resistance in tumors. Time point of the sample: after trial treatment. Treatment denoted: LDRT plus nivolumab, ipilimumab, low-dose cyclophosphamide and aspirin (RACIN trial). Both a constant-region primer and a V-primer adapter served to amplify TCRs across 15 to 20 PCR cycles. TCRdb re-derived calls from the reads in MiXCR, one entry per CDR3 protein. This table has some 52,000 distinct CDR3 sequences, 33% appearing once. The sequencing here drew on PBMCs, taken after low-dose radiotherapy plus immunotherapy. These receptors came from a male donor with rectosigmoid adenocarcinoma.

This clonotype was seen repeatedly, ten times or more. The CDR3 DNA is TGCAGCGTTGGCCGGGACTTTCCCTACGAGCAGTACTTC. Translated: CSVGRDFPYEQYF. The rearrangement links TRBV29-1 to TRBJ2-7; maybe TRBD2 (6 bases). Germline assignment: CDR1 SQVTM and CDR2 ANQGSEA. The V gene lost 4 bases and the J gene lost 2 bases, with 12 bases spanning the gap. The CDR3 loop spans 13 amino acids.

Ten or more counts support this clonotype. The V call is TRBV7-6, the J call TRBJ1-4; D is unresolved. Trimming removed 3 bases at V and 3 bases at J, with 11 bases between. The CDR3 is 15 amino acids. Looked up from germline, CDR1 is SGHVS and CDR2 is FNYEAQ. CDR3 protein: CASSFNVGANEKLFF. CDR3 coding DNA: TGTGCCAGCAGCTTCAACGTCGGTGCTAATGAAAAACTGTTTTTT.